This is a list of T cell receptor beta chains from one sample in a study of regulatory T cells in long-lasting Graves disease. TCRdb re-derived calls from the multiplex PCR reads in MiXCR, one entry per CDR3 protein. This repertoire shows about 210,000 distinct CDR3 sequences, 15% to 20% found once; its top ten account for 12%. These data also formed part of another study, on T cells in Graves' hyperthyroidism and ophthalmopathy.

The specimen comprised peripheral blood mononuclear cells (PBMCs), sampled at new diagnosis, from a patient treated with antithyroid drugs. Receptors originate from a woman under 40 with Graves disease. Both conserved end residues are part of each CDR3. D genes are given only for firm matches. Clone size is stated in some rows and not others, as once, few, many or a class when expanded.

cdr3_aa: CASSSGPGPNNSPLHF; cdr3_nt: TGCGCCAGCAGCTCCGGCCCGGGACCGAATAATTCACCCCTCCACTTT; d_call: -; v_call: TRBV5-1; clone_size: many; j_call: TRBJ1-6
cdr3_aa: CASSPQQVEAYNEQFF; cdr3_nt: TGTGCCAGCTCACCTCAGCAGGTAGAGGCCTACAATGAGCAGTTCTTC; d_call: -; v_call: TRBV18; clone_size: many; j_call: TRBJ2-1
cdr3_aa: CASSPGGDQPQHF; cdr3_nt: TGTGCCAGCTCACCGGGAGGGGACCAGCCCCAGCATTTT; d_call: -; v_call: TRBV18; clone_size: many; j_call: TRBJ1-5
cdr3_aa: CASSEPGKGGYTF; cdr3_nt: TGTGCCAGCAGTGAACCAGGGAAGGGTGGCTACACCTTC; d_call: -; v_call: TRBV6-1; clone_size: -; j_call: TRBJ1-2
cdr3_aa: CASSRTANSYEQYF; cdr3_nt: TGTGCCAGCTCCCGGACAGCTAACTCCTACGAGCAGTACTTC; d_call: -; v_call: TRBV18; clone_size: many; j_call: TRBJ2-7
cdr3_aa: CASSAREAASTDTQYF; cdr3_nt: TGTGCCAGCAGTGCCAGGGAGGCAGCTAGCACAGATACGCAGTATTTT; d_call: -; v_call: TRBV28; clone_size: -; j_call: TRBJ2-3
cdr3_aa: CASSTSGPQETQYF; cdr3_nt: TGTGCCAGCTCGACTAGCGGACCCCAAGAGACCCAGTACTTC; d_call: TRBD2; v_call: TRBV2; clone_size: -; j_call: TRBJ2-5
cdr3_aa: CAISVGGGMETQYF; cdr3_nt: TGTGCCATCAGTGTCGGTGGAGGGATGGAGACCCAGTACTTC; d_call: -; v_call: TRBV10-3; clone_size: many; j_call: TRBJ2-5
cdr3_aa: CASSPRPLNTGELFF; cdr3_nt: TGTGCCAGCTCACCAAGGCCCCTAAACACCGGGGAGCTGTTTTTT; d_call: -; v_call: TRBV18; clone_size: many; j_call: TRBJ2-2
cdr3_aa: CASTINRNEKLFF; cdr3_nt: TGTGCCAGTACTATCAACAGAAACGAAAAACTGTTTTTT; d_call: -; v_call: TRBV19; clone_size: -; j_call: TRBJ1-4
cdr3_aa: CASSVQGSGNTIYF; cdr3_nt: TGTGCCAGCAGTGTTCAGGGATCTGGAAACACCATATATTTT; d_call: -; v_call: TRBV6-1; clone_size: many; j_call: TRBJ1-3
cdr3_aa: CASSLATQYEQYF; cdr3_nt: TGTGCCAGCAGCTTAGCAACGCAGTACGAGCAGTACTTC; d_call: -; v_call: TRBV11-3; clone_size: many; j_call: TRBJ2-7
cdr3_aa: CASISTAYQPQHF; cdr3_nt: TGTGCCAGCATATCTACAGCATATCAGCCCCAGCATTTT; d_call: -; v_call: TRBV28; clone_size: -; j_call: TRBJ1-5
cdr3_aa: CASSPGTSVKSGYTF; cdr3_nt: TGTGCCAGCTCACCGGGGACGTCGGTTAAGTCGGGCTACACCTTC; d_call: -; v_call: TRBV18; clone_size: -; j_call: TRBJ1-2
cdr3_aa: CASRFGRNTEAFF; cdr3_nt: TGTGCCAGCAGGTTCGGAAGGAACACTGAAGCTTTCTTT; d_call: -; v_call: TRBV2; clone_size: many; j_call: TRBJ1-1
cdr3_aa: CSASQTSGRATDTQYF; cdr3_nt: TGCAGTGCTAGTCAGACGTCGGGACGAGCGACAGATACGCAGTATTTT; d_call: -; v_call: TRBV20-1; clone_size: many; j_call: TRBJ2-3